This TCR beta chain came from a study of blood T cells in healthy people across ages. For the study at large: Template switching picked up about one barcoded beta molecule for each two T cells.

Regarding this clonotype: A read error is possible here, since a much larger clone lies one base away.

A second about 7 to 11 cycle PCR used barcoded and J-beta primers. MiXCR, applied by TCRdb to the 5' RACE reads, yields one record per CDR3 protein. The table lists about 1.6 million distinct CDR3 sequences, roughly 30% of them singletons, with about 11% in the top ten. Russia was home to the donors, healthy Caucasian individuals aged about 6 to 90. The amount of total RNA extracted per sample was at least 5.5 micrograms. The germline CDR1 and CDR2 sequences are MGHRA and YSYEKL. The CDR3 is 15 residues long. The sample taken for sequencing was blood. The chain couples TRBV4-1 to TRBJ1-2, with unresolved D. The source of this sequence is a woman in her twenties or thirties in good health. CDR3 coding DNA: TGCGCCGGCAGCCAAGCTTTCACCCAAAACTATGGCTACACCTTC. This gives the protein CAGSQAFTQNYGYTF.